One T cell receptor (beta chain) is described in this entry. The entry originates in a study of blood T cell repertoires in COVID-19. Study-wide context: The United States, Italy and Spain provided the acute and convalescent COVID-19 samples. PBMCs, B-cell-depleted T cells, or T cells provided the cDNA or gDNA that made up the material.

Germline CDR1 is SGHDT and CDR2 is YYEEEE. The CDR3 contains 15 residues. V shed 3 bases and J 3 bases; nucleotides not matched to a gene: 5. In the study's own analysis: Estimation of nucleated cell counts relied on the amplification of reference gene primers. The repertoire was sequenced with immunoSEQ multiplex PCR; TCRdb's copy has only in-frame clones and lacks some. D and trimming were read from the DNA, whereas the V and J calls and clone size are those reported in that table. The sample carries around 160,000 clones, around 84% recorded once. The sequence derives from a human donor in a cohort sampled during active COVID-19. This chain connects TRBV5-6 to TRBJ2-7; 11 bases are a match to TRBD1. The sample comprised peripheral blood. The CDR3 sequence is CASSWGQGGHYEQYF. CDR3 DNA sequence: TGTGCCAGCAGCTGGGGACAGGGGGGGCACTACGAGCAGTACTTC.